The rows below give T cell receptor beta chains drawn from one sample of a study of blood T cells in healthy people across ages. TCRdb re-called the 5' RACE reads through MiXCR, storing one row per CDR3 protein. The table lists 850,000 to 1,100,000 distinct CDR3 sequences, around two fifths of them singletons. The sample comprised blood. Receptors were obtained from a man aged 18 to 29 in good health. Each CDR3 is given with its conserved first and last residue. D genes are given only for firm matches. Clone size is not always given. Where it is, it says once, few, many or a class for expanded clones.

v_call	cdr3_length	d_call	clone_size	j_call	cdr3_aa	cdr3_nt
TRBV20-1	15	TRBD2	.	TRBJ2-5	CSAELSGGAVETQYF	TGCAGTGCTGAACTTAGCGGGGGGGCCGTAGAGACCCAGTACTTC
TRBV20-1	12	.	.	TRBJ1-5	CSAKGINQPQHF	TGCAGTGCTAAGGGGATTAATCAGCCCCAGCATTTT
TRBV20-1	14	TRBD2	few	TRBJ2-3	CSASTSGNTDTQYF	TGCAGTGCTAGCACTAGCGGGAACACAGATACGCAGTATTTT
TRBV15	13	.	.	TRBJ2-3	CATSQDLTDTQYF	TGTGCCACCAGCCAAGATTTAACAGATACGCAGTATTTT
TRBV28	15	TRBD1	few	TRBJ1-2	CASSELGQGAYGYTF	TGTGCCAGCAGTGAGTTAGGACAGGGGGCCTATGGCTACACCTTC
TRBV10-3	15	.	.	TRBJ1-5	CAISESGGFNQPQHF	TGTGCCATCAGTGAGTCGGGTGGGTTTAATCAGCCCCAGCATTTT
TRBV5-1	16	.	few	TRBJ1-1	CASSLASSIGELEAFF	TGCGCCAGCAGCTTGGCCTCGTCTATCGGAGAACTTGAAGCTTTCTTT
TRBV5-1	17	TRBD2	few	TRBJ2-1	CASSSSKRGFSYNEQFF	TGCGCCAGCAGCTCGTCTAAGCGGGGATTCTCCTACAATGAGCAGTTCTTC
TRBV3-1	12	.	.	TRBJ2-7	CASSQTRGEQYF	TGTGCCAGCAGCCAGACTAGGGGTGAGCAGTACTTC
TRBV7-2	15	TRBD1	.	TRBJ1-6	CASSFGTGLNSPLHF	TGTGCCAGCAGCTTCGGGACAGGGCTTAATTCACCCCTCCACTTT
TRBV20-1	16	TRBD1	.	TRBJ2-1	CSAYSGTGGLSGEQFF	TGCAGTGCTTATTCCGGGACAGGCGGGTTGTCGGGTGAGCAGTTCTTC
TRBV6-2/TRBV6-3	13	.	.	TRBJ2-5	CASSPGHISVQYF	TGTGCCAGCAGTCCCGGACACATCTCGGTTCAGTACTTC
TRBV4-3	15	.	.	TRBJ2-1	CASSRFWGLNNEQFF	TGCGCCAGCAGCCGGTTCTGGGGACTCAACAATGAGCAGTTCTTC
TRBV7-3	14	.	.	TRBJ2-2	CASSSSKDTGELFF	TGTGCCAGCAGCTCCAGTAAAGACACCGGGGAGCTGTTTTTT
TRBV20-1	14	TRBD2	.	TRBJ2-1	CSAKGTSGRNEQFF	TGCAGTGCTAAAGGGACTAGCGGGAGGAATGAGCAGTTCTTC
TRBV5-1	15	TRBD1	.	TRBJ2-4	CASSLGSGTEDIQYF	TGCGCCAGCAGCTTGGGGTCTGGGACAGAAGACATTCAGTACTTC
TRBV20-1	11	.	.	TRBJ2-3	CSAGTPDTQYF	TGCAGTGCTGGGACCCCAGATACGCAGTATTTT
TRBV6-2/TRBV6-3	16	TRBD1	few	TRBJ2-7	CASSPGTGVGTYEQYF	TGTGCCAGCAGTCCCGGGACAGGGGTAGGGACCTACGAGCAGTACTTC
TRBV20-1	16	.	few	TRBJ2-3	CSARPSLVPSTDTQYF	TGCAGTGCCCGCCCCAGTCTAGTTCCTAGCACAGATACGCAGTATTTT
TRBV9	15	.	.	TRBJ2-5	CASTPRGDHQETQYF	TGTGCCAGCACCCCAAGGGGGGACCACCAAGAGACCCAGTACTTC
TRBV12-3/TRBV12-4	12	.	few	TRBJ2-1	CASRGARNEQFF	TGTGCCAGCAGGGGGGCCAGAAATGAGCAGTTCTTC
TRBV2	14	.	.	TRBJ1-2	CASSETTPGYGYTF	TGTGCCAGCAGTGAAACTACCCCTGGTTATGGCTACACCTTC
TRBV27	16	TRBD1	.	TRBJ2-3	CASSYRTGIGTDTQYF	TGTGCCAGCAGTTATCGGACAGGGATCGGCACAGATACGCAGTATTTT
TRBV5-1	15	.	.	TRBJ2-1	CASSKQFGSYNEQFF	TGCGCCAGCAGCAAACAGTTTGGCTCCTACAATGAGCAGTTCTTC
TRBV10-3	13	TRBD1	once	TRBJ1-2	CAINPGQGRGYTF	TGTGCCATCAATCCGGGACAGGGTCGTGGCTACACCTTC
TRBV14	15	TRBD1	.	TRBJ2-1	CASAQTGSIYNEQFF	TGTGCCAGCGCCCAGACAGGGTCAATCTACAATGAGCAGTTCTTC
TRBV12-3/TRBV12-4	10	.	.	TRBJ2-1	CASNLNEQFF	TGTGCCAGCAATCTCAATGAGCAGTTCTTC
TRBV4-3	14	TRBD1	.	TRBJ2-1	CASSRARGLNEQFF	TGCGCCAGCAGCCGTGCCAGGGGGCTCAATGAGCAGTTCTTC
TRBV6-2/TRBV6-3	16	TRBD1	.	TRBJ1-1	CASSYRRTGGSTEAFF	TGTGCCAGCAGTTACAGGAGGACAGGGGGAAGCACTGAAGCTTTCTTT
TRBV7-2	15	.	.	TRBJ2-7	CASSLAREFNYEQYF	TGTGCCAGCAGCTTAGCGAGGGAATTTAACTACGAGCAGTACTTC
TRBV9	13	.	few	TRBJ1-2	CASSPQENYGYTF	TGTGCCAGCAGCCCACAGGAAAACTATGGCTACACCTTC
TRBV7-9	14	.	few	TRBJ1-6	CASSHSEMNSPLHF	TGTGCCAGCAGCCACAGTGAAATGAATTCACCCCTCCACTTT
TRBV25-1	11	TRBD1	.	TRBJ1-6	CASTMDRQLHF	TGTGCCAGCACCATGGACAGGCAACTCCACTTT
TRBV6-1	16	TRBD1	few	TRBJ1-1	CASSAETGAMNTEAFF	TGTGCCAGCAGTGCCGAGACAGGGGCAATGAACACTGAAGCTTTCTTT
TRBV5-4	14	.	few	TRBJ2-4	CASSFDRDLNIQYF	TGTGCCAGCAGCTTTGACAGGGACTTAAACATTCAGTACTTC
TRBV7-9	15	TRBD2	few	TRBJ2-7	CASRSRLAGYNEQYF	TGTGCCAGCAGGTCTAGACTAGCGGGTTACAATGAGCAGTACTTC
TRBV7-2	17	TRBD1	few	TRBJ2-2	CASSFLSGTANTGELFF	TGTGCCAGCAGCTTCCTCTCCGGGACAGCAAACACCGGGGAGCTGTTTTTT
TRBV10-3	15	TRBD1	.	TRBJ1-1	CAISGTGGKGTEVFF	TGTGCCATCAGCGGGACAGGGGGCAAAGGGACTGAAGTTTTCTTT
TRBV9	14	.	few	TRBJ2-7	CASSVGAGSDEQYF	TGTGCCAGCAGCGTAGGTGCCGGGAGCGACGAGCAGTACTTC
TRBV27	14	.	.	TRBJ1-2	CASKGLGANYGYTF	TGTGCCAGCAAAGGACTGGGCGCGAACTATGGCTACACCTTC
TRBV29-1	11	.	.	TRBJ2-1	CSVHTGREQFF	TGCAGCGTGCACACAGGGCGTGAGCAGTTCTTC
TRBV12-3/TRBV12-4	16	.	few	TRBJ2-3	CASSFAGPGSADTQYF	TGTGCCAGCAGTTTTGCGGGGCCCGGCTCTGCAGATACGCAGTATTTT
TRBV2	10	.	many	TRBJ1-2	CASADYGYTF	TGTGCCAGCGCGGATTATGGCTACACCTTC
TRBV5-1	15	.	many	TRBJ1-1	CASSQGRRANTEAFF	TGCGCCAGCAGCCAGGGACGGAGGGCGAACACTGAAGCTTTCTTT
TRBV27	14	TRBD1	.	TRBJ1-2	CASSAPGGGYGYTF	TGTGCCAGCAGTGCCCCAGGGGGCGGATATGGCTACACCTTC